The table lists the clone carrying this TCR beta chain with a few counts. Its antigen is undetermined. These data come from a study of PD-L1 blockade in urothelial cancer. Overall study: Timepoints chosen for blood analysis were 3 weeks (second dose) and 6 weeks after treatment start. Counts from blood samples showed a median of roughly 150,000 T cells.

Per the germline V gene, CDR1 is SGHRS and CDR2 is YFSETQ. The V end was cut by 4 bases, the J end by 5 bases, with 7 bases between. This CDR3 is built from 11 residues. Broader study findings: Tumor-associated blood clones were expanded more by durable-benefit patients at 3 weeks.

This sample's time point: pretreatment peripheral blood. Between 1 and 8 samples per patient were obtained, pretreatment and on-treatment. Profiled with immunoSEQ multiplex PCR; TCRdb holds only in-frame clones, not every one. The table has some 50,000 clones, approximately 88% seen once. Sequences were derived from PBMCs, sampled around atezolizumab (anti-PD-L1) treatment. This sequence originates from an older woman with urothelial cancer. The chain combines TRBV5-1 with TRBJ2-7; D is undetermined. Here the CDR3 DNA reads TGCGCCAGCAGCGGTGAGGACGAGCAGTACTTC. This encodes CASSGEDEQYF.